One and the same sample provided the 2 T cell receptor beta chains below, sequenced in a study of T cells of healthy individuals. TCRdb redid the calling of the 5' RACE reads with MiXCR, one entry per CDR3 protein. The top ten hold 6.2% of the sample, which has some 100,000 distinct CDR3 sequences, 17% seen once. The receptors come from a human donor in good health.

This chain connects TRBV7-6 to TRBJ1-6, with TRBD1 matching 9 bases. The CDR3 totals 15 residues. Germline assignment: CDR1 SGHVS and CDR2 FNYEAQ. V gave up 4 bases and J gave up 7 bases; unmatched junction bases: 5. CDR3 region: CASSSTGTGNSPLHF. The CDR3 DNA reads TGTGCCAGCAGCTCGACCGGGACAGGGAATTCACCCCTCCACTTT. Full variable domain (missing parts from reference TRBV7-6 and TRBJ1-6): GAGVSQSPRYKVTKRGQDVALRCDPISGHVSLYWYRQALGQGPEFLTYFNYEAQQDKSGLPNDRFSAERPEGSISTLTIQRTEQRDSAMYRCASSSTGTGNSPLHFGNGTRLTVT.

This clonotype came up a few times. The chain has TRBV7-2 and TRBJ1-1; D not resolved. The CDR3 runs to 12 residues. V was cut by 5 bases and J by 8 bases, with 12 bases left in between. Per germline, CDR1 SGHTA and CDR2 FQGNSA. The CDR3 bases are TGTGCCAGCAGCCCCGCCCACTTAGAAGCTTTCTTT. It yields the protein CASSPAHLEAFF.